This T cell receptor (beta chain) was documented in a study of spatial heterogeneity in lung cancer. Per the germline V gene, CDR1 is ENHRY and CDR2 is SYGVKD. The CDR3 is made up of 13 amino acids. Trimming left V 2 bases short and J 5 bases short, with 6 bases between. TCRdb passed the 5' RACE reads through MiXCR, listing each CDR3 protein once. The table includes 40,000 to 55,000 distinct CDR3 sequences, around 7.1% detected once. Time point indicated: sample taken at primary tumor resection. Researchers sequenced whole RNA taken from tumor, nontumor lung or frozen PBMC without sorting. V and J are TRBV10-3 and TRBJ1-4, with D unresolved. This clonotype originated in a female donor with early-stage non-small cell lung cancer. Sequenced here: PBMCs, sampled at surgery. The CDR3 DNA is TGTGCCATCAGTGAGCCGGCGAATGAAAAACTGTTTTTT. Translated, it gives CAISEPANEKLFF.